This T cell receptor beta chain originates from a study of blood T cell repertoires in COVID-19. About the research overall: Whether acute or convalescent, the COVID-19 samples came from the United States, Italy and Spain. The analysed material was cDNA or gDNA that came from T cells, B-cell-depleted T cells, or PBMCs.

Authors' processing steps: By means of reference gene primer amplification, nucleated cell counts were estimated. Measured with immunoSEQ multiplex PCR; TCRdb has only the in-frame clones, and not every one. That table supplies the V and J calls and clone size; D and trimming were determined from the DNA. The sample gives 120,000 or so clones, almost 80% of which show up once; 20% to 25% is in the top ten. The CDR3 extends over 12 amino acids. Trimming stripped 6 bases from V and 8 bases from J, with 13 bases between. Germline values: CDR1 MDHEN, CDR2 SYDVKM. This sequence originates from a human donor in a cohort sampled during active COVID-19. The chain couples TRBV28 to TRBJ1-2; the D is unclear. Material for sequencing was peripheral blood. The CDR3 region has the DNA TGTGCCAGCAGCTATAACTGGGAGGGCTACACCTTC. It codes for CASSYNWEGYTF.